This T cell receptor beta chain was sequenced for a study of shared clonotypes between healthy human individuals. Study-wide results and caveats: In general, naive subsets displayed greater estimated richness than memory subsets did. Against clonotypes common to all four donors, non-shared ones had lower generation probabilities.

V shed 6 bases and J shed 5 bases, with 17 bases lying between them. Germline CDR1 MRHNA, CDR2 SNTAGT. CDR3 length: 15 amino acids. Profiling relied on immunoSEQ multiplex PCR, and the TCRdb table lists in-frame clones only, not all of them. This sample carries about 2.4 million clones, more than 85% of them seen once, and the ten largest clones take 0.36%. About this clone itself: Antigen specificity is unknown.

Sequenced sample: naive CD4+ T cells from PBMCs. Subset noted: CD45RA+ positively selected. This sequence joins TRBV6-4 and TRBJ2-4; D possibly corresponds to TRBD2 (5 bases). The receptor was isolated from a man between 18 and 35 years old in good health. Some clones in this sample may be carry-over from other donors' samples. The CDR3 here is CASSAERGSQNIQYF. In DNA form, the CDR3 reads TGTGCCAGCAGCGCCGAACGGGGAAGTCAAAACATTCAGTACTTC.